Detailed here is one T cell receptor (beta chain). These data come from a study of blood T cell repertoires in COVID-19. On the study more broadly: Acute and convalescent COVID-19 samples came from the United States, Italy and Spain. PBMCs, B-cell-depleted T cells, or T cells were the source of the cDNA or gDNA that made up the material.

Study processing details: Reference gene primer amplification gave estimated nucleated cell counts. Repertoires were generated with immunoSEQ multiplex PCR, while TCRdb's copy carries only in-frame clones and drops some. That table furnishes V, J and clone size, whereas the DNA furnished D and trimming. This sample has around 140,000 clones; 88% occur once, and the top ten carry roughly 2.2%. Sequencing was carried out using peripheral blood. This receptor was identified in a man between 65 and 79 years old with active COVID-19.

CDR3 residues: CASSDGVSWELFF. The DNA of the CDR3 is TGTGCCAGCAGTGATGGAGTGTCTTGGGAGCTGTTTTTT. The chain couples TRBV2 to TRBJ2-2, with D unresolved. V lost 3 bases to trimming and J lost 9 bases, with 11 bases between them. The CDR3 sequence is 13 residues long. Per the germline V gene, CDR1 is SNHLY and CDR2 is FYNNEI.